These T cell receptor beta chains were read from a single sample in a study of cytomegalovirus exposure and HLA in healthy donors. Repertoires were generated with immunoSEQ multiplex PCR, while TCRdb's copy carries only in-frame clones and drops some. Among around 200,000 clones, about 80% were seen once, and the ten largest hold more than 0.45%. Sequenced: PBMCs. These receptors were taken from a middle-aged woman in good health and CMV-seronegative. The conserved cysteine and the conserved F or W are not part of the CDR3 here. The D gene is left open where the match is weak. Only part of the rows carry a size: once, few, many, or a class if the clone is expanded.

V gene	D gene	clone size	J gene	CDR3 protein
TRBV6-5	.	.	TRBJ1-1	ASSYQGVRTEAF
TRBV5-1	.	.	TRBJ2-5	ASSLSYGETQY
TRBV11-3	TRBD2	.	TRBJ2-1	ASSLVPSGAEQF
TRBV19	.	.	TRBJ2-7	ASSPAAGPYEQY
TRBV25-1	.	.	TRBJ1-5	ASAGFNQPQH
TRBV6-1	TRBD2	.	TRBJ2-5	ASTRLAGVETQY
TRBV10-3	TRBD1	.	TRBJ1-3	AIRDDRAGNTIY
TRBV30	TRBD1	.	TRBJ1-1	AWSPTGGPAF
TRBV19	.	.	TRBJ2-2	ASSIGFGSDTGELF
TRBV7-2	.	.	TRBJ2-7	ASSRDWLYEQY
TRBV9	TRBD2	.	TRBJ2-7	ASSAGTSGIPYEQY
TRBV28	TRBD2	.	TRBJ2-3	ASDTSGGTDTQY
TRBV4-1	TRBD1	.	TRBJ2-5	ASSQWTGGTQY
TRBV19	TRBD1	.	TRBJ1-2	ASSSTDRLGGYT
TRBV27	TRBD2	.	TRBJ2-1	ASRPKAGTTSYNEQF
TRBV28	.	.	TRBJ1-2	ASGGRGRVNGYT
TRBV5-1	TRBD1	.	TRBJ1-2	ASSSPGQGGLNYGYT
TRBV19	.	.	TRBJ1-2	ASSIERQRSYT
TRBV11-2	.	.	TRBJ1-6	ASSLGGGAQSPLH
TRBV5-1	TRBD2	.	TRBJ2-5	ASRTGGQETQY
TRBV10-3	TRBD1	.	TRBJ2-3	AIGGTGSTDTQY
TRBV5-4	.	.	TRBJ2-3	ASSNTGADTQY
TRBV19	TRBD1	.	TRBJ2-7	ASSAGTGTYEQY
TRBV4-3	TRBD2	once	TRBJ2-2	ASSQDRRTSGRTGELF
TRBV6-5	TRBD1	.	TRBJ1-1	ASRGRQGLSEAF
TRBV5-4	.	.	TRBJ2-1	ASSFPPGVSSNEQF
TRBV6-5	TRBD1	.	TRBJ1-2	ASSYSGQGSGNYT
TRBV2	TRBD1	once	TRBJ2-7	ASSDGQGGLQEQY
TRBV7-9	.	.	TRBJ2-7	ASSLGGGGTYEQY
TRBV9	.	.	TRBJ2-3	ASSPRQIDTQY
TRBV5-8	.	.	TRBJ1-3	ASSRDSLGVSSGNTIY
TRBV5-1	.	.	TRBJ2-1	ASSSDTSYNEQF
TRBV5-6	TRBD2	.	TRBJ2-1	ASSPKTSAHSYNEQL
TRBV5-1	TRBD2	.	TRBJ2-3	ASSLGSSGGPSTDTQY
TRBV19	.	.	TRBJ2-7	ASSAGQSYEQY
TRBV9	TRBD1	.	TRBJ2-7	ASSPGQFYPEQY
TRBV7-3	TRBD2	once	TRBJ2-5	ASSPGLGETQY
TRBV7-8	.	.	TRBJ2-7	ASSGHDYEQY
TRBV4-1	.	.	TRBJ1-1	ASSQDRRTGAEAF
TRBV5-1	.	.	TRBJ1-4	ASSWAGQGEKLF
TRBV7-8	.	.	TRBJ1-1	ASRPRVGQRNTEAF
TRBV5-8	.	.	TRBJ1-1	ASSFDRNTEAF
TRBV19	.	.	TRBJ1-5	ASSAVGSNQPQH
TRBV29-1	TRBD1	.	TRBJ2-7	SVSKSGTEYEQY
TRBV7-3	TRBD2	.	TRBJ2-5	ASSLAGGPGETQY
TRBV20-1	.	.	TRBJ1-2	SAIAVVGYT
TRBV6-1	.	.	TRBJ2-7	ASSLTKSTYEQY
TRBV7-9	.	.	TRBJ2-1	ASSFTSGGGEQF
TRBV6-5	.	few	TRBJ2-3	ASLGAADTQY
TRBV28	.	.	TRBJ1-2	ASSFSQGGDYGYT
TRBV10-2	.	.	TRBJ1-1	ASRPTGIDTEAF
TRBV7-6	TRBD1	few	TRBJ2-2	ASSLARTGNTGELF
TRBV5-1	.	.	TRBJ1-4	ASSPDTNEGKLF
TRBV19	.	.	TRBJ1-1	HTTSRPQTRAF
TRBV5-1	TRBD1	.	TRBJ1-1	ASSPSGQVFSAEAF
TRBV28	.	.	TRBJ1-4	ASSPTGRNEKLF
TRBV9	.	.	TRBJ1-2	ASSGGHRTANYGYT